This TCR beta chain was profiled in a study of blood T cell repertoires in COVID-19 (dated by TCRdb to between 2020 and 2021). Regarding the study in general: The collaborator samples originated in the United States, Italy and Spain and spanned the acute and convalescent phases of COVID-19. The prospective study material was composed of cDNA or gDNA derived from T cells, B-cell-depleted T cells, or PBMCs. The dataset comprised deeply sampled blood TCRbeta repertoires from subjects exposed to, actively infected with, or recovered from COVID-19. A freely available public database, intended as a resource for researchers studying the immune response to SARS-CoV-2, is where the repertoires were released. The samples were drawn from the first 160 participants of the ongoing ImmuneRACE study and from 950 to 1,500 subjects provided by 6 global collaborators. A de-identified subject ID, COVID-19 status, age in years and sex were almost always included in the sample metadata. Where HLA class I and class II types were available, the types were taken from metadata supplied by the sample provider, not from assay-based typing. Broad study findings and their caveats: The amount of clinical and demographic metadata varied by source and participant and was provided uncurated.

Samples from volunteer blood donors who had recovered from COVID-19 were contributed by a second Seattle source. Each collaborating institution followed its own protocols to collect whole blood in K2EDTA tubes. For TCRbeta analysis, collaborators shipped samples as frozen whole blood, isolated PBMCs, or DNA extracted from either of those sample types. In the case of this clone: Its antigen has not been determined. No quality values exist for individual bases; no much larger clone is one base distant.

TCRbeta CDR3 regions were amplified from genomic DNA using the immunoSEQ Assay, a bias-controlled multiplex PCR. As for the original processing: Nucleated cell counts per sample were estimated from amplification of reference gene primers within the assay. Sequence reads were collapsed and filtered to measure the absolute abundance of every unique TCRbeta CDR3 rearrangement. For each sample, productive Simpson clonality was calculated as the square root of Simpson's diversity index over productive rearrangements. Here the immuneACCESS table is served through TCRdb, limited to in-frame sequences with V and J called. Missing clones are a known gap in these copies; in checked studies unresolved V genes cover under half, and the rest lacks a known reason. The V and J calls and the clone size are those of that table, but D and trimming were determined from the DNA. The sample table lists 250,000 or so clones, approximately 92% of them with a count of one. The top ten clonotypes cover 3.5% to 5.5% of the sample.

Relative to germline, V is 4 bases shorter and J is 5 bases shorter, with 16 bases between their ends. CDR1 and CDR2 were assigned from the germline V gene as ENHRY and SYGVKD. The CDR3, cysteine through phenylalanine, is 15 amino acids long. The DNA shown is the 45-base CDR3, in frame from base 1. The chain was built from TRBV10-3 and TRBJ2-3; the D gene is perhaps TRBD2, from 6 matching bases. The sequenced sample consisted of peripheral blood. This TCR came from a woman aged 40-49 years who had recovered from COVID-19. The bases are TGTGCCATCAGTGTTTTTCGGGGGTCAGAAGATACGCAGTATTTT. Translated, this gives CAISVFRGSEDTQYF.